The 25 T cell receptor beta chains below come from one sample, sequenced in a study of control samples from healthy donors and cancer patients. The table came from immunoSEQ multiplex PCR; TCRdb's copy has only in-frame clones and leaves some out. The sample has around 94,000 clones, 85% to 90% seen once. The sample consisted of blood. The receptors here all came from a woman aged 45-65 years in good health.

The chain joins TRBV6-5 to TRBJ1-1; unclear D gene. The CDR3 is 12 amino acids. Germline CDR1 and CDR2: MNHEY and SVGAGI. The V end was cut by 10 bases, the J end by 4 bases, with 13 bases between. The DNA of the CDR3 is TGTGCCACGCGGATGCGTGGCACTGAAGCTTTCTTT. It is translated as CATRMRGTEAFF.

The chain recombines TRBV27 with TRBJ1-5; TRBD1 is a possible D gene (5 bases). The germline gives CDR1 MNHEY, CDR2 SMNVEV (reference sequence). V was shortened by 5 bases and J by 4 bases, with 12 bases between the two germline ends. CDR3 length: 14 residues. CDR3 loop: CASSQTETNQPQHF. DNA of the CDR3: TGTGCCAGCAGTCAGACAGAGACGAATCAGCCCCAGCATTTT.

The chain combines TRBV9 with TRBJ2-5; D is uncertain. Germline CDR1 reads SGDLS; CDR2 reads YYNGEE. V lost 4 bases and J lost 5, with 12 bases in between. This CDR3 comprises 13 residues. CDR3 amino acids: CASSPLQGETQYF. For the CDR3, the DNA is TGTGCCAGCAGCCCCCTCCAAGGGGAGACCCAGTACTTC. The variable domain in full, completed from reference TRBV9 and TRBJ2-5, reads DSGVTQTPKHLITATGQRVTLRCSPRSGDLSVYWYQQSLDQGLQFLIQYYNGEERAKGNILERFSAQQFPDLHSELNLSSLELGDSALYFCASSPLQGETQYFGPGTRLLVL.

The chain combines TRBV7-2 with TRBJ2-5; no clear D gene. The germline V gene encodes CDR1 SGHTA and CDR2 FQGNSA. This CDR3 contains 14 residues. The V and J ends lost 1 base and 0 bases respectively, with 6 bases between them. Here the CDR3 DNA reads TGTGCCAGCAGCTTAGACAGAAACCAAGAGACCCAGTACTTC. Its protein is CASSLDRNQETQYF. The full variable domain, its missing parts supplied by reference TRBV7-2 and TRBJ2-5, is GAGVSQSPSNKVTEKGKDVELRCDPISGHTALYWYRQSLGQGLEFLIYFQGNSAPDKSGLPSDRFSAERTGGSVSTLTIQRTQQEDSAVYLCASSLDRNQETQYFGPGTRLLVL.

The chain joins TRBV6-1 to TRBJ1-2, with D possibly TRBD1 on 5 matching bases. V dropped 1 base and J dropped 2 bases, with 11 bases sitting between them. The CDR3 covers 15 residues. From germline, CDR1 is MNHNS and CDR2 SASEGT. The CDR3 nucleotides read TGTGCCAGCAGTGAAGGACCCAGGGAAAACTATGGCTACACCTTC. It is translated as CASSEGPRENYGYTF.

The J gene is TRBJ2-3, the V gene TRBV6-5; tentatively, D is TRBD2 (6 bases). The CDR3 length is 14 residues. Germline V gives CDR1 MNHEY, CDR2 SVGAGI. The V and J ends lost 3 bases and 6 bases respectively, with 13 bases between them. CDR3 protein: CASSYGGPGDTQYF. The CDR3 DNA reads as TGTGCCAGCAGTTATGGAGGGCCCGGGGATACGCAGTATTTT.

J is TRBJ2-7 and V is TRBV9; 13 bases agree with TRBD2. Per germline, CDR1 SGDLS and CDR2 YYNGEE. CDR3 length: 17 amino acids. With V trimmed by 3 bases and J by 4 bases, 10 bases remained unmatched. In DNA, the CDR3 is TGTGCCAGCAGCGCCCGGGGTGGGACTAGCGGGAAGTACGAGCAGTACTTC. As protein: CASSARGGTSGKYEQYF.

The chain combines TRBV15 with TRBJ2-2; no clear D gene. The germline V gene has CDR1 LNHNV and CDR2 YYDKDF (reference sequence). The CDR3 length is 17 residues. Trimming removed 0 bases from V and 0 bases from J, with 11 bases in between. The CDR3 is CATSRDRRAANTGELFF. The CDR3 DNA reads as TGTGCCACCAGCAGAGATCGGAGAGCCGCGAACACCGGGGAGCTGTTTTTT. Supplemented by reference TRBV15 and TRBJ2-2, the full variable domain reads DAMVIQNPRYQVTQFGKPVTLSCSQTLNHNVMYWYQQKSSQAPKLLFHYYDKDFNNEADTPDNFQSRRPNTSFCFLDIRSPGLGDTAMYLCATSRDRRAANTGELFFGEGSRLTVL.

The rearrangement uses TRBV7-6 and TRBJ1-1, with TRBD1 matching 7 bases. The J segment lost 1 base and the V segment lost 5 bases, leaving 16 bases of the junction unmatched. CDR3 size: 18 residues. Per germline, CDR1 SGHVS and CDR2 FNYEAQ. CDR3 sequence: CASSNAGTGDLQNTEAFF. In DNA form, the CDR3 reads TGTGCCAGCAGCAACGCCGGAACAGGGGATCTCCAGAACACTGAAGCTTTCTTT.

The chain is built from TRBV7-3 and TRBJ2-5, with a weak D call TRBD2 (7 bases). V was cut by 5 bases and J by 5 bases, with 12 bases left in between. Germline V CDR1 and CDR2: SGHTA, FQGTGA. This CDR3 spans 13 amino acids. The CDR3 DNA sequence: TGTGCCAGCAGCCAACAGGGAGGGGAGACCCAGTACTTC. Encoded protein: CASSQQGGETQYF.

V gene TRBV7-3 combines with J gene TRBJ2-3, with TRBD2 identical over 7 bases. The germline V gene has CDR1 SGHTA and CDR2 FQGTGA. There are 15 residues in the CDR3. The V gene end was trimmed by 2 bases and the J gene end by 1 base; junction bases not matched to a gene: 3. The CDR3 region is CASSLAGDGTDTQYF. The DNA of the CDR3 is TGTGCCAGCAGCTTAGCGGGGGACGGCACAGATACGCAGTATTTT.

This chain links TRBV28 with TRBJ1-1; D not resolved. The CDR3 totals 13 residues. Germline assignment: CDR1 MDHEN and CDR2 SYDVKM. Trimming took 4 bases from V and 5 from J, leaving 11 bases between them. CDR3 in amino acids: CASSWGGGTEAFF. In nucleotides, the CDR3 is TGTGCCAGCAGTTGGGGTGGTGGGACTGAAGCTTTCTTT.

Remarks on this clone: Other DNA sequences in this sample translate to the same CDR3. This chain uses TRBV7-3 with TRBJ2-2; TRBD2 matches 8 bases. Trimming cost V 5 bases and J 7 bases; bases outside gene matches: 9. The CDR3 spans 15 residues. Germline CDR1 and CDR2: SGHTA and FQGTGA. This CDR3 is CASSAIGGGIGELFF. The CDR3 DNA reads as TGTGCCAGCAGCGCTATCGGGGGGGGAATCGGGGAGCTGTTTTTT.

The chain recombines TRBV7-6 with TRBJ2-2, with D perhaps given as TRBD1 or TRBD2 (5 bases each). CDR1 and CDR2 (germline): SGHVS, FNYEAQ. The CDR3 is made up of 16 amino acids. Trimming pared 5 bases from V and 5 bases from J, leaving 18 bases between. CDR3 in DNA: TGTGCCAGCAGCATAACAGGCGGGTTCTTTACCGGGGAGCTGTTTTTT. As protein: CASSITGGFFTGELFF.

The chain has TRBV12-3 or TRBV12-4 and TRBJ1-1, with TRBD1 matching over 10 bases. V shed 6 bases, J shed 8 bases, and the junction held 3 bases outside the gene matches. The CDR3 length is 12 residues. The CDR3 sequence: CASRWDRGEAFF. CDR3 nucleotide sequence: TGTGCCAGCAGATGGGACAGGGGAGAAGCTTTCTTT.

V usage is TRBV7-9 and J usage is TRBJ2-5, with D perhaps matching TRBD2 (6 bases). The V end lost 4 bases, the J end lost 7 bases, and 19 bases lay between the germline ends. Germline V CDR1 and CDR2: SEHNR, FQNEAQ (reference sequence). CDR3 size: 15 residues. DNA of the CDR3: TGTGCCAGCAGCTACCGGGGTAGCGGTGAGGGGACCCAGTACTTC. This sequence encodes CASSYRGSGEGTQYF.

The chain has TRBV5-8 and TRBJ2-5, with a possible D match to TRBD2 (6 bases). The germline V gene has CDR1 SGHTS and CDR2 YDEGEE. Trimming stripped 4 bases from V and 2 bases from J, with 9 bases between. CDR3 length equals 13 residues. Here the CDR3 reads CASSRGRQETQYF. In DNA form, the CDR3 reads TGTGCCAGCAGCCGGGGGAGACAAGAGACCCAGTACTTC.

The chain joins TRBV6-2 or TRBV6-3 to TRBJ2-1, with D possibly matching TRBD2 (5 bases). Germline values: CDR1 MNHEY, CDR2 SVGEGT. The CDR3 has 11 amino acids. Trimming pared 6 bases from V and 12 bases from J, leaving 12 bases between. DNA for the CDR3: TGTGCCAGCAGCTTAAGCCGGGGGCAGTTCTTC. Translation: CASSLSRGQFF.

The rearrangement joins TRBV28 to TRBJ2-5; weak D call: TRBD2 (6 bases). CDR1 is MDHEN, CDR2 SYDVKM, per germline. Trimming left V 5 bases short and J 2 bases short, with 18 bases between. This CDR3 is built from 16 residues. CDR3 bases: TGTGCCAGCAGTCCGGGACTCCCGTGGGGGCAAGAGACCCAGTACTTC. This encodes CASSPGLPWGQETQYF.

V usage is TRBV27 and J usage is TRBJ1-2, with 10 bases aligning to TRBD1. The germline V gene has CDR1 MNHEY and CDR2 SMNVEV (reference sequence). CDR3 length: 15 amino acids. V gave up 6 bases and J gave up 1 base; unmatched junction bases: 5. The CDR3 nucleotides read TGTGCCAGCAGACTCGGGACAGGGGATAACTATGGCTACACCTTC. It translates to CASRLGTGDNYGYTF.

The chain is built from TRBV11-3 and TRBJ2-6; D is perhaps TRBD2 (5 bases). Trimming left V 5 bases short and J 2 bases short, with 19 bases between. The length of the CDR3 is 18 residues. CDR1 is SGHNT, CDR2 YENEEA, per germline. This chain's CDR3 is CASSGPMNGKTGANVLTF. The DNA of the CDR3 is TGTGCCAGCAGCGGTCCTATGAACGGGAAAACTGGGGCCAACGTCCTGACTTTC.

This rearrangement joins TRBV7-2 to TRBJ1-1; the match to TRBD1 covers 7 bases. CDR1 and CDR2 (germline): SGHTA, FQGNSA. The ends lost 3 bases at V and 0 bases at J; junction bases unmatched: 1. This CDR3 region has 14 residues. Here the CDR3 DNA reads TGTGCCAGCAGCTTGGGACAGTTGAACACTGAAGCTTTCTTT. Translating gives CASSLGQLNTEAFF.

The chain recombines TRBV5-6 with TRBJ2-4; D possibly corresponds to TRBD1 (6 bases). This CDR3 has 14 residues. CDR1 and CDR2 (germline): SGHDT, YYEEEE. V gave up 0 bases and J gave up 5 bases, with 9 bases separating them. CDR3: CASSLDYRENIQYF. DNA of the CDR3: TGTGCCAGCAGCTTGGATTACAGGGAAAACATTCAGTACTTC. Filled out from reference TRBV5-6 and TRBJ2-4, the complete variable domain reads DAGVTQSPTHLIKTRGQQVTLRCSPKSGHDTVSWYQQALGQGPQFIFQYYEEEERQRGNFPDRFSGHQFPNYSSELNVNALLLGDSALYLCASSLDYRENIQYFGAGTRLSVL.

A few counts support this clone. The gene calls are TRBV28 and TRBJ1-5, with D hard to call. Germline lookup yields CDR1 MDHEN and CDR2 SYDVKM. Trimming removed 6 bases at V and 4 bases at J, with 13 bases between. The CDR3 consists of 14 residues. The CDR3 DNA follows: TGTGCCAGCAGAAGGGTGCCGGGGAATCAGCCCCAGCATTTT. Its protein is CASRRVPGNQPQHF.

The chain uses TRBV6-6 and TRBJ1-1; D perhaps matches TRBD1 (6 bases). This CDR3 has 14 amino acids. Germline assignment: CDR1 MNHNY and CDR2 SVGAGI (reference sequence). The V gene lost 6 bases and the J gene lost 3 bases, with 14 bases spanning the gap. Written as DNA, the CDR3 is TGTGCCAGCAGCCTACAGGGCGGGGACACTGAAGCTTTCTTT. This gives the protein CASSLQGGDTEAFF.